This TCR beta chain was identified in a study of T cell repertoires in cytomegalovirus infection. Study summary: Both a matching HLA type and CMV infection were indicated by public TCR beta signatures. Broader study findings: HLA-C-restricted CMV-specific TCR beta clonotypes were dominant in the ex vivo response. Carriers of CMV plus the relevant HLA were identified by cumulative public TCR beta family frequency.

Per germline, CDR1 MDHEN and CDR2 SYDVKM. CDR3 length: 15 amino acids. Losses at the gene ends were 7 bases for V and 4 bases for J; bases not matched to a gene: 10. Remarks on this clonotype: What it recognizes is unknown.

TCRdb re-called the reads through MiXCR, storing one row per CDR3 protein. The table lists around 120,000 distinct CDR3 sequences, over 40% of them singletons, with 65% to 75% in the top ten. This material consisted of CD8+ T cells from cultured PBMCs, taken from culture after CMV antigen stimulation. The gene calls are TRBV28 and TRBJ2-3; 8 nucleotides match TRBD2. This TCR came from a human donor in good health (CMV status not recorded). Some clones in this sample may be carry-over from other donors' samples. The CDR3 region is CASTQWASGSDTQYF. CDR3 DNA: TGTGCCAGCACCCAGTGGGCTAGCGGGTCAGATACGCAGTATTTT.